The 10 T cell receptor beta chains given below trace back to one sample, sequenced in a study of blood T cell repertoires in COVID-19. Method: immunoSEQ multiplex PCR; TCRdb's copy keeps in-frame clones and lacks some. The sample lists around 200,000 clones, 70% to 80% seen once, with roughly 14% in the top ten. Sample: peripheral blood. The receptor set was obtained from a man in his forties or fifties who had recovered from COVID-19.

The chain joins TRBV24-1 to TRBJ1-5; unclear D gene. CDR3 size: 14 residues. Per the germline V gene, CDR1 is KGHDR and CDR2 is SFDVKD. The germline V and J ends were trimmed by 4 bases and 7 bases, with 13 bases remaining between them. The CDR3 nucleotides read TGTGCCACCAGTGACGGAGGGAGCGTGCAGCCCCAGCATTTT. Translated: CATSDGGSVQPQHF.

The gene calls are TRBV29-1 and TRBJ2-1, with 10 bases matching TRBD1. Germline V gene data show CDR1 as SQVTM and CDR2 as ANQGSEA. The trim removed 7 bases at V and 12 bases at J, leaving 9 bases unmatched. The CDR3 has 12 residues. As DNA, the CDR3 is TGCAGCGCCGGGACAGGGGACCCAGGGCAGTTCTTC. Its protein is CSAGTGDPGQFF.

The rearrangement uses TRBV6-5 and TRBJ2-5; D call uncertain. Germline V gene lookup returns CDR1 MNHEY and CDR2 SVGAGI. The CDR3 consists of 15 residues. V gave up 1 base and J gave up 2 bases, with 11 bases separating them. CDR3 region: CASSYWSGRQETQYF. CDR3 DNA sequence: TGTGCCAGCAGTTACTGGTCAGGCCGACAAGAGACCCAGTACTTC.

This clone was observed a handful of times. The chain is built from TRBV3-1 (or the pseudogene TRBV3-2) and TRBJ1-2; D perhaps matches TRBD1 (5 bases). Trimming removed 0 bases from V and 4 bases from J, with 12 bases in between. In germline, CDR1 is LGHDT, CDR2 YNNKEL (reference sequence). The CDR3 runs 15 residues. The CDR3 sequence is CASSQDPGPSYGYTF. The DNA of the CDR3 is TGTGCCAGCAGCCAAGATCCAGGGCCGTCCTATGGCTACACCTTC.

J is TRBJ2-1 and V is TRBV4-1; the match to TRBD2 covers 7 bases. Looked up from germline, CDR1 is MGHRA and CDR2 is YSYEKL. J lost 9 bases, V lost 1 base, and 6 bases had no gene match. The CDR3 sequence is 14 residues long. CDR3 residues: CASSQGTSVGEQFF. DNA for the CDR3: TGCGCCAGCAGCCAAGGGACTAGTGTAGGTGAGCAGTTCTTC.

This clone was seen a handful of times. The rearrangement links TRBV30 to TRBJ2-7; tentative D call: TRBD2 (5 bases). V lost 2 bases to trimming and J lost 4 bases, with 9 bases between them. Germline values: CDR1 GTSNPN, CDR2 SVGIG (reference sequence). The CDR3 sequence is 12 residues long. CDR3 sequence: CAWSSGLYEQYF. DNA for the CDR3: TGTGCCTGGAGTAGCGGACTTTACGAGCAGTACTTC.

The sample holds one count of this clone. The CDR3 loop reads CASSEGRDRVTTDTQYF. CDR3 DNA: TGTGCCAGCAGTGAAGGGCGGGACAGGGTAACCACAGATACGCAGTATTTT. V is TRBV6-1 and J is TRBJ2-3; 9 nucleotides align to TRBD1. With 1 base clipped from V and 2 bases from J, the junction kept 7 bases outside the gene matches. This CDR3 is built from 17 residues. Germline V gene data show CDR1 as MNHNS and CDR2 as SASEGT.

The CDR3 nucleotides are TGTGCCAGTAGTGAACCGGGACAGGGTACCCACGAGCAGTACTTC. Translation: CASSEPGQGTHEQYF. The genes are TRBV19 and TRBJ2-7; 9 bases are shared with TRBD1. Trimming took 5 bases from V and 5 from J; bases not matched to a gene: 10. The CDR3 is 15 amino acids. Germline CDR1 and CDR2: LNHDA and SQIVND (reference sequence). The complete variable domain, with remaining parts taken from reference TRBV19 and TRBJ2-7, reads DGGITQSPKYLFRKEGQNVTLSCEQNLNHDAMYWYRQDPGQGLRLIYYSQIVNDFQKGDIAEGYSVSREKKESFPLTVTSAQKNPTAFYLCASSEPGQGTHEQYFGPGTRLTVT.

This clone was observed a single time. This chain joins TRBV7-3 and TRBJ2-5; D is undetermined. Trimming removed 2 bases from V and 2 bases from J, with 12 bases in between. This CDR3 is built from 15 residues. CDR1 is SGHTA and CDR2 is FQGTGA in the germline V gene. CDR3: CASSLGAANQETQYF. Written as DNA, the CDR3 is TGTGCCAGCAGCTTAGGTGCGGCGAATCAAGAGACCCAGTACTTC.

Points on this clone: The junction departs from germline at one end; a sequencing error may be responsible. This chain joins TRBV11-2 and TRBJ2-7, with 8 bases matching TRBD2. Germline lookup yields CDR1 SGHAT and CDR2 FQNNGV. The CDR3 is made up of 11 amino acids. The DNA of the CDR3 is TGTGCCAGCAGCCACGGACTAGCCCCCAGATTC. It codes for CASSHGLAPRF.